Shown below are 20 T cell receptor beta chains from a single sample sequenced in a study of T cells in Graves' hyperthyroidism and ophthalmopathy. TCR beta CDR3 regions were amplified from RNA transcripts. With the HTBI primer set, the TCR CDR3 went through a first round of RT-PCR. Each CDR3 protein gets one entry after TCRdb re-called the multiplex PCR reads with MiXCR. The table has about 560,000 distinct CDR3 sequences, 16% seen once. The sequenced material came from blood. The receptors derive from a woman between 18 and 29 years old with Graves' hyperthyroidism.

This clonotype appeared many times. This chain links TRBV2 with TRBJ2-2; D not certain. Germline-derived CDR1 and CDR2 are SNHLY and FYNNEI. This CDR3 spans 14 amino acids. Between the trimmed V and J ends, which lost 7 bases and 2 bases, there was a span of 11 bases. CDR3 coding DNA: TGTGCCAGCAAGGGTAGCCTCAACACCGGGGAGCTGTTTTTT. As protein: CASKGSLNTGELFF.

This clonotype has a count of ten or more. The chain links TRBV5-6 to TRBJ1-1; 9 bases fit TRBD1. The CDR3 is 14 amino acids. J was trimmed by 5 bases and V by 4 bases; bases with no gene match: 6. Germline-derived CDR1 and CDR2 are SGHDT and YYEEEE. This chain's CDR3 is CASSTGTGRTEAFF. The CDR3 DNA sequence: TGTGCCAGCAGCACTGGGACAGGGCGAACTGAAGCTTTCTTT.

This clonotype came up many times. CDR3 loop: CASSETSGRGNGELFF. CDR3 sequence (DNA): TGTGCCAGCAGTGAAACGAGCGGGAGAGGGAACGGGGAGCTGTTTTTT. This sequence joins TRBV2 and TRBJ2-2; TRBD2 matches at 8 bases. From germline, CDR1 is SNHLY and CDR2 FYNNEI. The CDR3 consists of 16 residues. The J segment lost 7 bases and the V segment lost 2 bases, leaving 9 bases of the junction unmatched.

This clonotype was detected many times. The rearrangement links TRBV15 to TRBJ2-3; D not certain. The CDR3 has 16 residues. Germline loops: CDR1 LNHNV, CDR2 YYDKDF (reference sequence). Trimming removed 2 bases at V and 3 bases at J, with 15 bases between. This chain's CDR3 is CATSRPDISGTDTQYF. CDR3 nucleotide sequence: TGTGCCACCAGCAGACCCGACATTTCTGGGACAGATACGCAGTATTTT. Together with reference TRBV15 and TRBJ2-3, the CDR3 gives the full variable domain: DAMVIQNPRYQVTQFGKPVTLSCSQTLNHNVMYWYQQKSSQAPKLLFHYYDKDFNNEADTPDNFQSRRPNTSFCFLDIRSPGLGDTAMYLCATSRPDISGTDTQYFGPGTRLTVL.

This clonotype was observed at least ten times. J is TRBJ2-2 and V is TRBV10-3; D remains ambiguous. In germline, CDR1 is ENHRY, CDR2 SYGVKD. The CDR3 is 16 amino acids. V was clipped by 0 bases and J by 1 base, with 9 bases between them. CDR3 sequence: CAISESTKWNTGELFF. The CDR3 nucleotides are TGTGCCATCAGTGAGTCGACGAAGTGGAACACCGGGGAGCTGTTTTTT.

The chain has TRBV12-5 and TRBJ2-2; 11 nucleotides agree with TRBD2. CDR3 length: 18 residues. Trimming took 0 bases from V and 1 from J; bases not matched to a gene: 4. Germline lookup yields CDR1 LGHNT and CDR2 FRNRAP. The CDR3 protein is CASGLVLAGAKNTGELFF. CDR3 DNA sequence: TGTGCTAGTGGTTTGGTACTAGCGGGGGCCAAGAACACCGGGGAGCTGTTTTTT.

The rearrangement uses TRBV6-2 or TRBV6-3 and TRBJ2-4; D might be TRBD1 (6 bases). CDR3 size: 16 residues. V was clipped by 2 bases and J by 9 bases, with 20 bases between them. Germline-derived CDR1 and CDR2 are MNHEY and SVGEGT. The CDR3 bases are TGTGCCAGCAGTTACCCAACAGGGAGTCGGGAACCCATTCAGTACTTC. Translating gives CASSYPTGSREPIQYF.

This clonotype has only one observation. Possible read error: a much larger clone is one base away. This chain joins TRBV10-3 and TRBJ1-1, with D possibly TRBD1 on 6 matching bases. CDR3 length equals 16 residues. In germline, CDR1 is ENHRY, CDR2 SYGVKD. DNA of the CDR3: TGTGCCATCAGTGGGGGTGCAACAGGGACGAACACTGAAGCTTCCTTT. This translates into CAISGGATGTNTEASF.

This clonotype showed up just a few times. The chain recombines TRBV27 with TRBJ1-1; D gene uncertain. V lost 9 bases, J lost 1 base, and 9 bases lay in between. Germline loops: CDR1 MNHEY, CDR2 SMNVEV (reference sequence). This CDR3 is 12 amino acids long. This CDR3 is CASVDGNTEAFF. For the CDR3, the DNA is TGTGCCAGTGTGGACGGGAACACTGAAGCTTTCTTT.

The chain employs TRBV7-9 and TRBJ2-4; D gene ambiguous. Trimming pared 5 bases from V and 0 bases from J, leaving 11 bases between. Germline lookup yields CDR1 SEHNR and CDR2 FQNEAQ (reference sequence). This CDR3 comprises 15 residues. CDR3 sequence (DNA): TGTGCCAGCAGCACGACGAATCTAGCCAAAAACATTCAGTACTTC. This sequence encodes CASSTTNLAKNIQYF.

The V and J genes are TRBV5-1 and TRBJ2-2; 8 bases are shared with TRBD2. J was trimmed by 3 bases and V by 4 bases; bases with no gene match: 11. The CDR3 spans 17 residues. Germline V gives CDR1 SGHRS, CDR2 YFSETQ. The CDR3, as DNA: TGCGCCAGCAGCCCCTCGGTTTCGCGGGAGGACACCGGGGAGCTGTTTTTT. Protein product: CASSPSVSREDTGELFF.

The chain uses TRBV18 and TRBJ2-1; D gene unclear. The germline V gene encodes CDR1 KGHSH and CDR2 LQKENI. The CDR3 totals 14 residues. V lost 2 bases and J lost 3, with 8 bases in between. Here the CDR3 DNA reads TGTGCCAGCTCACCATCGGCTAGCTACAATGAGCAGTTCTTC. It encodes CASSPSASYNEQFF.

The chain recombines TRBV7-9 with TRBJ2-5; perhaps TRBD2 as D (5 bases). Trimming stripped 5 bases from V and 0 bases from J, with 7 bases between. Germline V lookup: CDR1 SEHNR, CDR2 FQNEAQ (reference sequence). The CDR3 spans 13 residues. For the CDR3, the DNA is TGTGCCAGCAGCGGGGAGTACCAAGAGACCCAGTACTTC. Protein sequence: CASSGEYQETQYF.

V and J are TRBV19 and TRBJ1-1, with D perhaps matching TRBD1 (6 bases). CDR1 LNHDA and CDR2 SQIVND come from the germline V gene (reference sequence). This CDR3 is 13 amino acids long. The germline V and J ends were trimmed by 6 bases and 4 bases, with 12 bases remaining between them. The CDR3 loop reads CASSSGVATEAFF. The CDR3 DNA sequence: TGTGCCAGTAGCTCAGGGGTGGCCACTGAAGCTTTCTTT. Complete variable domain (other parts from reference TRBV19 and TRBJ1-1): DGGITQSPKYLFRKEGQNVTLSCEQNLNHDAMYWYRQDPGQGLRLIYYSQIVNDFQKGDIAEGYSVSREKKESFPLTVTSAQKNPTAFYLCASSSGVATEAFFGQGTRLTVV.

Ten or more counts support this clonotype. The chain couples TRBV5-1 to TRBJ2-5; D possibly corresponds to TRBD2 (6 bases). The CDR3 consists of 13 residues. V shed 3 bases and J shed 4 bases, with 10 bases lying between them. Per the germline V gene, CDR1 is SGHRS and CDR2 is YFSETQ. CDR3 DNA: TGCGCCAGCAGCTCGGAGGGCCGAGAGACCCAGTACTTC. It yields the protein CASSSEGRETQYF.

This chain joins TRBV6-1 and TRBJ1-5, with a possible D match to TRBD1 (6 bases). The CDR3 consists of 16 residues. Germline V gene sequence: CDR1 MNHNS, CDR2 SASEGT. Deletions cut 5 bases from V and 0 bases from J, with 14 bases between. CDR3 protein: CASSPIGGHSNQPQHF. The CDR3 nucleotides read TGTGCCAGCAGTCCTATTGGGGGACATAGCAATCAGCCCCAGCATTTT.

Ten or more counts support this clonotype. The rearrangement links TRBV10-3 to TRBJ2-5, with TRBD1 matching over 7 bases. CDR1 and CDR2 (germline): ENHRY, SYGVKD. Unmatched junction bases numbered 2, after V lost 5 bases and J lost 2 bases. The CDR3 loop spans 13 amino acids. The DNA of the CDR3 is TGTGCCATCAGTAGGACAGGACAAGAGACCCAGTACTTC. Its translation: CAISRTGQETQYF.

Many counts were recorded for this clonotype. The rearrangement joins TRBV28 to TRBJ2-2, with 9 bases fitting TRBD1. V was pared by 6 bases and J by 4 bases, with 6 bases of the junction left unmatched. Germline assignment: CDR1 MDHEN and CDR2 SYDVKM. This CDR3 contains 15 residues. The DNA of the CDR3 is TGTGCCAGCAGGTCACAGGGGGCGATCACCGGGGAGCTGTTTTTT. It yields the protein CASRSQGAITGELFF.

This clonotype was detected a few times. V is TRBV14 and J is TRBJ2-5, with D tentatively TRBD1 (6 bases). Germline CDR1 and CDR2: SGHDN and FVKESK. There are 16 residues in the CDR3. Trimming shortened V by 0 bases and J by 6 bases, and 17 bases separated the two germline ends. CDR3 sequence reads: CASSQEPQGWRQTQYF. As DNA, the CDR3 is TGTGCCAGCAGCCAAGAACCCCAGGGGTGGCGGCAGACCCAGTACTTC.

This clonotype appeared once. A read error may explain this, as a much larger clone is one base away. The CDR3 protein is CAWSVLISGEQFF. CDR3 DNA sequence: TGTGCCTGGAGTGTACTAATTTCGGGTGAGCAGTTCTTC. The chain carries TRBV30 and TRBJ2-1; D unclear. Germline CDR1 and CDR2: GTSNPN and SVGIG (reference sequence). Trimming pared 0 bases from V and 9 bases from J, leaving 12 bases between. The CDR3 spans 13 residues.